This passage covers 23 T cell receptor beta chains from one sample sequenced in a study of early T cells in non-severe SARS-CoV-2 infection. TCRdb processed the 5' RACE reads anew with MiXCR; each CDR3 protein has one entry. Of about 64,000 distinct CDR3 sequences in the sample, more than 4% are singletons; the top ten hold approximately 5.4%. The sample taken for sequencing was whole blood. The receptors come from an adult who was a healthcare worker with PCR-confirmed SARS-CoV-2 infection or an uninfected control (not recorded which).

J is TRBJ2-5 and V is TRBV3-1; D perhaps matches TRBD1 (5 bases). The length of the CDR3 is 14 residues. The germline CDR1 and CDR2 sequences are LGHDT and YNNKEL (reference sequence). Trimming removed 5 bases from V and 4 bases from J, with 14 bases in between. CDR3 coding DNA: TGTGCCAGCAGCAATTTACAGGCTGGAGAGACCCAGTACTTC. It encodes CASSNLQAGETQYF.

This clonotype was seen a handful of times. The chain is built from TRBV13 and TRBJ2-1; 11 bases are shared with TRBD2. J lost 0 bases, V lost 4 bases, and 5 bases had no gene match. Germline V lookup: CDR1 PRHDT, CDR2 FYEKMQ (reference sequence). The CDR3 is 17 residues long. The CDR3, as DNA: TGTGCCAGCAGCTCCCTGACTAGCGGGAACTCCTACAATGAGCAGTTCTTC. It codes for CASSSLTSGNSYNEQFF.

Many counts were recorded for this clonotype. The rearrangement joins TRBV5-6 to TRBJ1-1; D not resolved. Trimming shortened V by 4 bases and J by 7 bases, and 11 bases separated the two germline ends. This CDR3 comprises 12 residues. The germline V gene encodes CDR1 SGHDT and CDR2 YYEEEE. CDR3 nucleotide sequence: TGTGCCAGCAGCGGGGTCAACGGTGAAGCTTTCTTT. This gives the protein CASSGVNGEAFF.

Concerning this clonotype itself: This may come from a read error, since a much larger clone is one base off. This rearrangement joins TRBV6-6 to TRBJ2-1; D remains ambiguous. Trimming took 0 bases from V and 10 from J, leaving 7 bases between them. Germline loops: CDR1 MNHNY, CDR2 SVGAGI (reference sequence). The CDR3 has 12 amino acids. DNA of the CDR3: TGTGCCAGCAGTTACTCAGGGAAAGAGCAGTTCTTC. It yields the protein CASSYSGKEQFF.

This clonotype was seen many times. This chain uses TRBV10-3 with TRBJ1-2; TRBD1 matches 7 bases. This CDR3 region has 14 residues. J was trimmed by 6 bases and V by 0 bases; bases with no gene match: 4. Germline V CDR1 and CDR2: ENHRY, SYGVKD. The CDR3 DNA sequence: TGTGCCATCAGTGAGTCGCGGGACAGCGATGGCTACACCTTC. This gives the protein CAISESRDSDGYTF.

This clonotype was seen repeatedly, ten times or more. V usage is TRBV27 and J usage is TRBJ1-1; 7 bases map to TRBD1. CDR3 length equals 14 residues. Germline V gives CDR1 MNHEY, CDR2 SMNVEV (reference sequence). V was pared by 2 bases and J by 2 bases, with 2 bases of the junction left unmatched. The CDR3, as DNA: TGTGCCAGCAGTTTAAGACAGGGTAACACTGAAGCTTTCTTT. Its translation is CASSLRQGNTEAFF.

This clonotype was counted ten times or more. The V call is TRBV27, the J call TRBJ2-7; TRBD1 is a possible D gene (5 bases). The V end lost 6 bases, the J end lost 4 bases, and 13 bases lay between the germline ends. The length of the CDR3 is 13 residues. Germline V lookup: CDR1 MNHEY, CDR2 SMNVEV (reference sequence). CDR3 loop: CASSLTVDYEQYF. CDR3 coding DNA: TGTGCCAGCAGCTTGACAGTCGATTACGAGCAGTACTTC.

This clonotype occurred a few times. The V call is TRBV5-1, the J call TRBJ2-3; the D gene could be TRBD1 or TRBD2 (6 bases each). This CDR3 has 16 residues. Per the germline V gene, CDR1 is SGHRS and CDR2 is YFSETQ. V was clipped by 3 bases and J by 2 bases, with 16 bases between them. For the CDR3, the DNA is TGCGCCAGCAGCTCGACAGAGGGGGGTAACACAGATACGCAGTATTTT. Protein: CASSSTEGGNTDTQYF.

This clonotype was found a few times. CDR3 nucleotide sequence: TGTGCCAGTAGTTCCGGGACAGGGAAAACCTCTGGGGCCAACGTCCTGACTTTC. This translates into CASSSGTGKTSGANVLTF. The genes are TRBV19 and TRBJ2-6; 9 bases fit TRBD1. Trimming removed 5 bases from V and 0 bases from J; junction bases left unmatched: 8. CDR1 is LNHDA and CDR2 is SQIVND in the germline V gene (reference sequence). This CDR3 is 18 amino acids long.

This clonotype qualifies as medium-sized. The rearrangement links TRBV11-2 to TRBJ2-1; 10 positions agree with TRBD2. Germline CDR1 SGHAT, CDR2 FQNNGV. This CDR3 is 18 amino acids long. Germline trimming cut 7 bases from V and 1 base from J; bases unmatched to any gene: 13. The CDR3 reads CASNGETAGGGSYNEQFF. The CDR3 DNA reads TGTGCCAGCAACGGCGAAACAGCGGGAGGGGGGTCCTACAATGAGCAGTTCTTC.

The V gene is TRBV19, the J gene TRBJ2-7; no reliable D call. This CDR3 has 13 residues. The V end lost 4 bases, the J end lost 3 bases, and 10 bases lay between the germline ends. CDR1 and CDR2 from the germline V gene are LNHDA and SQIVND (reference sequence). The CDR3 loop is CASSRNYDYEQYF. The CDR3 region has the DNA TGTGCCAGTAGTAGGAACTACGACTACGAGCAGTACTTC.

This clonotype was detected only a few times. This rearrangement joins TRBV7-9 to TRBJ1-5; D is unclear. Germline-derived CDR1 and CDR2 are SEHNR and FQNEAQ (reference sequence). Trimming stripped 8 bases from V and 9 bases from J, with 20 bases between. This CDR3 has 14 residues. CDR3 bases: TGTGCCAGCTCCCCAGCGGGGAGGGATATGCCCCAGCATTTT. It yields the protein CASSPAGRDMPQHF.

This clonotype was detected many times. The chain employs TRBV9 and TRBJ2-7; D may be TRBD1 or TRBD2 (5 bases each). V was cut by 0 bases and J by 2 bases, with 15 bases left in between. CDR1 SGDLS and CDR2 YYNGEE come from the germline V gene. This CDR3 region has 16 residues. The CDR3, as DNA: TGTGCCAGCAGCGTAGCTATGGGGGATCCCCCCTACGAGCAGTACTTC. Its protein product is CASSVAMGDPPYEQYF.

This clonotype was detected only a few times. The CDR3 sequence is CASSQAHGGVSSYNEQFF. CDR3 bases: TGTGCCAGCAGCCAAGCACACGGGGGGGTTAGCTCCTACAATGAGCAGTTCTTC. The rearrangement uses TRBV3-1 and TRBJ2-1; 8 bases are shared with TRBD2. Trimming at V came to 1 base and at J to 0 bases, leaving 8 bases not matched to a gene. CDR3 length: 18 amino acids. The germline CDR1 and CDR2 sequences are LGHDT and YNNKEL (reference sequence).

The table lists this clonotype with many counts. The CDR3 sequence: CSVEGETRGAGEQYF. CDR3 sequence (DNA): TGCAGCGTTGAAGGCGAAACACGGGGGGCTGGAGAGCAGTACTTC. The chain combines TRBV29-1 with TRBJ2-7; D might be TRBD2 (7 bases). The germline V gene has CDR1 SQVTM and CDR2 ANQGSEA. Trimming removed 1 base from V and 7 bases from J, with 20 bases in between. CDR3 size: 15 residues.

This clonotype was seen repeatedly, ten times or more. The chain joins TRBV20-1 to TRBJ2-1; the D gene is possibly TRBD2 (6 bases). V shed 3 bases and J shed 9 bases, with 21 bases lying between them. The CDR3 sequence is 15 residues long. Per germline, CDR1 DFQATT and CDR2 SNEGSKA (reference sequence). This CDR3 is CSASRLGGTYAEQFF. The CDR3 DNA follows: TGCAGTGCTAGTAGACTAGGCGGCACTTATGCTGAGCAGTTCTTC.

This clonotype was recorded at least ten times. V is TRBV4-2 and J is TRBJ2-3; 8 nucleotides align to TRBD2. The CDR3 totals 16 residues. The J segment lost 2 bases and the V segment lost 2 bases, leaving 6 bases of the junction unmatched. Germline V lookup: CDR1 LGHNA, CDR2 YNFKEQ. Here the CDR3 reads CASSQTGLANTDTQYF. CDR3 in DNA: TGTGCCAGCAGCCAAACCGGACTAGCTAACACAGATACGCAGTATTTT.

This clonotype was observed a handful of times. V gene TRBV7-8 combines with J gene TRBJ2-1; 8 nucleotides align to TRBD1. Looked up from germline, CDR1 is SGHVS and CDR2 is FQNEAQ. J gave up 8 bases and V 5 bases, and 20 bases lay outside the gene matches. There are 18 residues in the CDR3. CDR3 nucleotides: TGTGCCAGCAGCCCTAGGGACAGGCCGGGGTTAGCGTTCCATGAGCAGTTCTTC. Amino acids: CASSPRDRPGLAFHEQFF.

This clonotype has at least ten counts. The genes are TRBV7-2 and TRBJ2-5, with 8 positions matching TRBD1. With 1 base clipped from V and 5 bases from J, the junction kept 9 bases outside the gene matches. Germline-derived CDR1 and CDR2 are SGHTA and FQGNSA. The CDR3 covers 16 residues. The CDR3 coding sequence is TGTGCCAGCAGCTTAGTTTTGGACAGGGTAGCCGAGACCCAGTACTTC. Amino acids: CASSLVLDRVAETQYF.

This clonotype was counted at least ten times. The genes are TRBV7-2 and TRBJ1-2, with 8 nucleotides matching TRBD1. With V trimmed by 2 bases and J by 8 bases, 4 bases remained unmatched. Germline V gene sequence: CDR1 SGHTA, CDR2 FQGNSA. The CDR3 sequence is 13 residues long. DNA for the CDR3: TGTGCCAGCAGCTTACAGGGGGCGCGAGGCTACACCTTC. Translated, it gives CASSLQGARGYTF.

This clonotype was detected ten times or more. The chain is built from TRBV3-1 and TRBJ2-7, with D possibly matching TRBD1 (6 bases). Germline CDR1 is LGHDT and CDR2 is YNNKEL (reference sequence). The CDR3 has 14 residues. The V end lost 1 base, the J end lost 1 base, and 8 bases lay between the germline ends. CDR3 coding DNA: TGTGCCAGCAGCCAAGGGACAGTATCCTACGAGCAGTACTTC. Translation gives CASSQGTVSYEQYF.

The table lists this clonotype with many counts. The chain carries TRBV10-1 and TRBJ2-2; D possibly uses TRBD1 or TRBD2 (6 bases each). The V and J ends lost 6 bases and 2 bases respectively, with 10 bases between them. Germline values: CDR1 WNHNN, CDR2 SYGVQD (reference sequence). This CDR3 is built from 14 residues. In DNA, the CDR3 is TGCGCCAGCAGGAAGGGGGGTAACACCGGGGAGCTGTTTTTT. Translation: CASRKGGNTGELFF.

The chain carries TRBV5-1 and TRBJ2-1, with TRBD2 matching over 7 bases. The CDR3 contains 15 residues. Germline-derived CDR1 and CDR2 are SGHRS and YFSETQ. With 4 bases clipped from V and 7 bases from J, the junction kept 11 bases outside the gene matches. CDR3 sequence reads: CASSPSAGEGNEQFF. DNA of the CDR3: TGCGCCAGCAGCCCCTCGGCGGGAGAAGGGAATGAGCAGTTCTTC.